The 12 T cell receptor beta chains below come from one sample, sequenced in a study of T cells in Graves' hyperthyroidism and ophthalmopathy. The CDR3 regions of TCR beta were amplified from RNA transcripts. RT-PCR in the first round (using the HTBI primer set) targeted the TCR CDR3. TCRdb re-derived calls from the multiplex PCR reads in MiXCR, one entry per CDR3 protein. Counted here are 300,000 to 450,000 distinct CDR3 sequences, roughly 15% occurring once; the ten biggest clones make up roughly 35%. Material for sequencing was blood. These receptors came from a woman aged 25 to 39 with Graves' hyperthyroidism that later progressed to Graves' ophthalmopathy.

The chain employs TRBV5-6 and TRBJ2-7; D is possibly TRBD2 (5 bases). Germline V gene lookup returns CDR1 SGHDT and CDR2 YYEEEE. With 2 bases removed from V and 2 bases from J, the gap between germline ends came to 11 bases. CDR3 length equals 14 residues. The DNA for the CDR3 is TGTGCCAGCAGCTTAGGAGGTGCCCCCTACGAGCAGTACTTC. Its translation is CASSLGGAPYEQYF.

This chain joins TRBV12-3 or TRBV12-4 and TRBJ2-2; perhaps TRBD1 as D (6 bases). The CDR3 runs to 14 residues. Trimming shortened V by 4 bases and J by 2 bases, and 8 bases separated the two germline ends. This CDR3 reads CASSSGTNTGELFF. The CDR3 DNA follows: TGTGCCAGCAGTTCTGGGACAAACACCGGGGAGCTGTTTTTT.

Note on this clonotype: This clone may be a read error of a much larger clone one base away. The chain has TRBV28 and TRBJ2-1; D unclear. The CDR3 runs to 14 residues. Germline CDR1 reads MDHEN; CDR2 reads SYDVKM. This chain's CDR3 is CASTPRVGLNDQFF. The CDR3 DNA reads as TGTGCCAGCACCCCACGCGTTGGGTTAAATGATCAGTTCTTC.

V is TRBV2 and J is TRBJ1-4; 10 positions match TRBD1. The CDR3 runs to 13 residues. After removal of 8 bases from V and 5 bases from J, the junction contained 2 bases not matched to a gene. Germline V CDR1 and CDR2: SNHLY, FYNNEI. The chain's CDR3 is CASGGQGNEKLFF. The DNA of the CDR3 is TGTGCCAGCGGGGGACAGGGGAATGAAAAACTGTTTTTT.

This clonotype was seen at least ten times. The chain has TRBV6-2 or TRBV6-3 and TRBJ1-2, with 11 nucleotides matching TRBD1. The CDR3 sequence is 15 residues long. V lost 6 bases and J lost 1; bases outside the gene matches: 4. Looked up from germline, CDR1 is MNHEY and CDR2 is SVGEGT. CDR3 region: CASRIGTGGNYGYTF. The CDR3 DNA follows: TGTGCCAGCAGGATCGGGACAGGGGGTAACTATGGCTACACCTTC.

This chain links TRBV20-1 with TRBJ2-1; 12 bases match TRBD1. This CDR3 has 17 residues. With 0 bases clipped from V and 7 bases from J, the junction kept 10 bases outside the gene matches. Germline-derived CDR1 and CDR2 are DFQATT and SNEGSKA (reference sequence). The CDR3 is CSARETWDRGRSNEQFF. In DNA, the CDR3 is TGCAGTGCTAGAGAAACATGGGACAGGGGGCGATCGAATGAGCAGTTCTTC.

There are many counts of this clonotype. The CDR3 nucleotides are TGTGCCAGCAGTTATAAGACAGGGGGCGATGAGCAGTTCTTC. Its protein product is CASSYKTGGDEQFF. This chain joins TRBV2 and TRBJ2-1; 10 bases match TRBD1. V lost 5 bases and J lost 8; bases outside the gene matches: 6. This CDR3 region has 14 residues. CDR1 and CDR2 (germline): SNHLY, FYNNEI.

This clonotype was picked up many times. The chain is built from TRBV3-1 and TRBJ2-3, with D possibly TRBD2 on 7 matching bases. Germline lookup yields CDR1 LGHDT and CDR2 YNNKEL (reference sequence). The V end lost 11 bases, the J end lost 1 base, and 25 bases lay between the germline ends. The CDR3 spans 17 residues. CDR3 nucleotide sequence: TGTGCCCCGAGCAAAAGGGGGAGGGAAGTACGCACAGATACGCAGTATTTT. Translating it yields CAPSKRGREVRTDTQYF.

The chain is built from TRBV20-1 and TRBJ1-6; no firm D call. The germline CDR1 and CDR2 sequences are DFQATT and SNEGSKA (reference sequence). The CDR3 has 14 residues. V was trimmed by 4 bases and J by 3 bases, leaving 10 bases between them. The CDR3 DNA reads TGCAGTGCTAAGATGGCCCACTATAATTCACCCCTCCACTTT. Amino acid sequence: CSAKMAHYNSPLHF.

This clonotype occurred a few times. The germline gene is not matched at one end of the junction; a read error may be the cause. The chain couples TRBV4-1 to TRBJ1-2, with 12 bases that match TRBD1. Germline lookup yields CDR1 MGHRA and CDR2 YSYEKL. This CDR3 region has 18 residues. The CDR3 DNA reads as TGCGCCAGCAGCCGCCTAACCGGGACAGGGGGCAGCAACTATGGCTACGCCTTC. This encodes CASSRLTGTGGSNYGYAF.

This clonotype was recorded at least ten times. The CDR3 loop is CASSTGAGDYGYTF. The DNA for the CDR3 is TGTGCCAGCAGTACAGGGGCGGGGGACTATGGCTACACCTTC. The gene calls are TRBV6-1 and TRBJ1-2; 7 nucleotides align to TRBD1. The CDR3 totals 14 residues. V lost 5 bases, J lost 3 bases, and 6 bases stayed unmatched. Germline V lookup: CDR1 MNHNS, CDR2 SASEGT.

This clonotype was observed at least ten times. This rearrangement joins TRBV19 to TRBJ2-1, with a tentative D call TRBD2 (6 bases). Germline assignment: CDR1 LNHDA and CDR2 SQIVND (reference sequence). The V gene lost 1 base and the J gene lost 6 bases, with 10 bases spanning the gap. This CDR3 spans 14 amino acids. The CDR3: CASSIGAGTNEQFF. CDR3 in DNA: TGTGCCAGTAGTATAGGGGCGGGAACCAATGAGCAGTTCTTC. Combining the CDR3 with reference TRBV19 and TRBJ2-1 gives the whole variable domain DGGITQSPKYLFRKEGQNVTLSCEQNLNHDAMYWYRQDPGQGLRLIYYSQIVNDFQKGDIAEGYSVSREKKESFPLTVTSAQKNPTAFYLCASSIGAGTNEQFFGPGTRLTVL.